The 15 T cell receptor beta chains presented below share a single source sample, sequenced in a study of glioma-infiltrating T cells after dendritic cell vaccination. The method was immunoSEQ multiplex PCR; TCRdb's version includes in-frame clones alone and lacks a portion of them. The sample lists more than 60,000 clones, around four fifths occurring once. Specimen: blood, collected before dendritic cell vaccination. These receptor sequences come from a human donor with glioblastoma.

This clone was seen repeatedly, ten times or more. CDR3 sequence (DNA): TGTGCCAGCAGCTTGGGAGTTAACGAGCAGTACTTC. This sequence encodes CASSLGVNEQYF. The rearrangement uses TRBV5-4 and TRBJ2-7, with D unclear. In germline, CDR1 is SGHNT, CDR2 YYREEE (reference sequence). V lost 0 bases and J 5 bases, leaving 6 bases between the germline ends. This CDR3 has 12 residues.

The chain carries TRBV11-3 and TRBJ2-2; D remains unclear. This CDR3 is 14 amino acids long. The V gene's germline CDR1 is SGHNT and CDR2 YENEEA. The V gene lost 0 bases and the J gene lost 2 bases, with 4 bases spanning the gap. The CDR3 loop reads CASSLDGNTGELFF. The CDR3 DNA follows: TGTGCCAGCAGCTTAGACGGTAACACCGGGGAGCTGTTTTTT. Full variable domain (rest looked up from reference TRBV11-3 and TRBJ2-2): EAGVVQSPRYKIIEKKQPVAFWCNPISGHNTLYWYLQNLGQGPELLIRYENEEAVDDSQLPKDRFSAERLKGVDSTLKIQPAELGDSAVYLCASSLDGNTGELFFGEGSRLTVL.

This clone came up once. V and J are TRBV7-9 and TRBJ2-3; D unresolved. The germline V gene has CDR1 SEHNR and CDR2 FQNEAQ (reference sequence). This CDR3 is built from 12 residues. V gave up 3 bases and J gave up 5 bases, with 6 bases separating them. This CDR3 reads CASSFGRDTQYF. CDR3 sequence (DNA): TGTGCCAGCAGCTTTGGCAGAGATACGCAGTATTTT.

The CDR3 DNA sequence: TGTGCCAGCAGCAAGATCGGGAGATACAATGAGCAGTTCTTC. Amino acid sequence: CASSKIGRYNEQFF. This rearrangement joins TRBV28 to TRBJ2-1; a weak D match, TRBD2 (6 bases). Trimming stripped 6 bases from V and 4 bases from J, with 13 bases between. The CDR3 contains 14 residues. The germline gives CDR1 MDHEN, CDR2 SYDVKM.

This chain joins TRBV27 and TRBJ2-7; 8 bases agree with TRBD1. Trimming at V came to 1 base and at J to 9 bases, leaving 5 bases not matched to a gene. Germline V gene lookup returns CDR1 MNHEY and CDR2 SMNVEV (reference sequence). This CDR3 has 13 residues. Here the CDR3 reads CASSLLQGAAQYF. CDR3 DNA sequence: TGTGCCAGCAGTTTATTGCAGGGGGCGGCGCAGTACTTC.

The V gene is TRBV19, the J gene TRBJ1-2; D is perhaps TRBD1 (6 bases). Germline V gene lookup returns CDR1 LNHDA and CDR2 SQIVND (reference sequence). V lost 5 bases to trimming and J lost 0 bases, with 13 bases between them. The CDR3 contains 15 residues. The CDR3 DNA reads as TGTGCCAGTAGTGAGGGGACACCAACTAACTATGGCTACACCTTC. It translates to CASSEGTPTNYGYTF.

This clone was seen just once. The rearrangement links TRBV15 to TRBJ2-1; D gene uncertain. Trimming removed 3 bases from V and 1 base from J, with 13 bases in between. This CDR3 is built from 16 residues. CDR1 is LNHNV and CDR2 is YYDKDF in the germline V gene (reference sequence). CDR3: CATSSPLADSYNEQFF. The CDR3 DNA follows: TGTGCCACCAGCAGTCCGCTTGCGGATTCCTACAATGAGCAGTTCTTC.

The rearrangement links TRBV7-8 to TRBJ2-3, with a possible D match to TRBD1 (5 bases). Germline V gene lookup returns CDR1 SGHVS and CDR2 FQNEAQ. The CDR3 has 14 amino acids. Trimming shortened V by 1 base and J by 0 bases, and 5 bases separated the two germline ends. The CDR3 DNA is TGTGCCAGCAGCTTAGGACAGAGCACAGATACGCAGTATTTT. Amino acid sequence: CASSLGQSTDTQYF.

The chain employs TRBV5-1 and TRBJ1-3; 7 bases match TRBD1. This CDR3 contains 15 residues. Germline V gene lookup returns CDR1 SGHRS and CDR2 YFSETQ. V lost 4 bases, J lost 2 bases, and 6 bases stayed unmatched. Here the CDR3 DNA reads TGCGCCAGCAGCGCGGGACAGACTACTGGAAACACCATATATTTT. Amino acids: CASSAGQTTGNTIYF.

J is TRBJ1-1 and V is TRBV5-1; 10 positions agree with TRBD1. V trimming: 4 bases; J trimming: 5 bases; junction bases outside the gene matches: 8. The CDR3 is made up of 15 amino acids. The germline V gene has CDR1 SGHRS and CDR2 YFSETQ. The CDR3 protein is CASSATGTGETEAFF. In DNA form, the CDR3 reads TGCGCCAGCAGCGCTACCGGGACAGGGGAAACTGAAGCTTTCTTT.

V and J are TRBV5-1 and TRBJ1-1, with a possible D match to TRBD1 (6 bases). The CDR3 runs to 11 residues. The V end was cut by 4 bases, the J end by 10 bases, with 11 bases between. The germline CDR1 and CDR2 sequences are SGHRS and YFSETQ. CDR3 residues: CASSMQGRAFF. CDR3 nucleotide sequence: TGCGCCAGCAGCATGCAGGGGAGAGCTTTCTTT.

This clone has only one observation. The chain recombines TRBV7-9 with TRBJ2-7; 12 bases match TRBD1. Germline CDR1 SEHNR, CDR2 FQNEAQ (reference sequence). CDR3 length: 17 amino acids. The J segment lost 1 base and the V segment lost 3 bases, leaving 7 bases of the junction unmatched. In DNA, the CDR3 is TGTGCCAGCAGCTTCAAACCGGGACAGGGGGCTTCCTACGAGCAGTACTTC. It encodes CASSFKPGQGASYEQYF.

This sequence joins TRBV5-5 and TRBJ1-6, with 8 bases matching TRBD1. V dropped 0 bases and J dropped 14; count of bases not matched to a gene: 10. CDR3 length: 15 amino acids. CDR1 and CDR2 (germline): SGHKS, YYEKEE (reference sequence). CDR3 in amino acids: CASSLELLDRVALHF. Here the CDR3 DNA reads TGTGCCAGCAGCTTGGAGTTATTGGACAGGGTGGCCCTCCACTTT.

The CDR3 sequence is CASSYSRQPQETQYF. CDR3 DNA sequence: TGTGCCAGCAGTTACTCCAGACAGCCTCAAGAGACCCAGTACTTC. The chain uses TRBV6-6 and TRBJ2-5; possible D gene TRBD1, 5 bases. The CDR3 length is 15 residues. Germline CDR1 reads MNHNY; CDR2 reads SVGAGI (reference sequence). V lost 0 bases and J lost 2, with 10 bases in between.

J is TRBJ1-5 and V is TRBV6-5, with D possibly matching TRBD1 (6 bases). Per germline, CDR1 MNHEY and CDR2 SVGAGI. Trimming stripped 4 bases from V and 0 bases from J, with 10 bases between. The CDR3 is 15 residues long. The CDR3 reads CASSLDSYSNQPQHF. In nucleotides, the CDR3 is TGTGCCAGCAGTTTGGACAGTTATAGCAATCAGCCCCAGCATTTT.